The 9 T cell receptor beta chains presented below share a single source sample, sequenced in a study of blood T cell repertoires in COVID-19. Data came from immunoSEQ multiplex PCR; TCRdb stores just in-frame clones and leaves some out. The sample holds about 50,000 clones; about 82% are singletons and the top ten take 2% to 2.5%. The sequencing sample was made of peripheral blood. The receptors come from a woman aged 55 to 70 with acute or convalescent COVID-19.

For the CDR3, the DNA is TGTGCCAGCAGAGCTCACAGGGGCGAAGGAGGAATGAACACTGAAGCTTTCTTT. Its translation is CASRAHRGEGGMNTEAFF. The chain combines TRBV2 with TRBJ1-1; TRBD1 aligns across 7 bases. Germline CDR1 SNHLY, CDR2 FYNNEI. CDR3 length: 18 amino acids. V lost 6 bases and J lost 0; bases outside the gene matches: 16.

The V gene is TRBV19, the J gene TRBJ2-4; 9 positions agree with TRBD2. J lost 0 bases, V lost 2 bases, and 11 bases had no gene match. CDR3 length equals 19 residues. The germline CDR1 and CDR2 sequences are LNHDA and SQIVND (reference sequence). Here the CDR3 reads CASSIIGPGLALAKNIQYF. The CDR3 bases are TGTGCCAGTAGTATAATAGGCCCTGGACTAGCGCTAGCCAAAAACATTCAGTACTTC.

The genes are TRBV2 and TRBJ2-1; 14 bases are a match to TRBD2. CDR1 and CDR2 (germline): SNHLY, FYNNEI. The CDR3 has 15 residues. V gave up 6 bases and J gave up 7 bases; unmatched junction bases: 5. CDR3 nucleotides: TGTGCCAGCAGGCGACTAGCGGGAGGGACGAATGAGCAGTTCTTC. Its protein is CASRRLAGGTNEQFF. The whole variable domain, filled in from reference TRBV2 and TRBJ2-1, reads EPEVTQTPSHQVTQMGQEVILRCVPISNHLYFYWYRQILGQKVEFLVSFYNNEISEKSEIFDDQFSVERPDGSNFTLKIRSTKLEDSAMYFCASRRLAGGTNEQFFGPGTRLTVL.

CDR3 bases: TGTGCCAGCACCCCCGGTTTGAGGGATGGCTACACCTTC. It translates to CASTPGLRDGYTF. The chain employs TRBV9 and TRBJ1-2; D unclear. Germline assignment: CDR1 SGDLS and CDR2 YYNGEE. The V end was cut by 6 bases, the J end by 6 bases, with 15 bases between. The CDR3 is 13 amino acids.

The CDR3 here is CASSLGLAGDTQYF. Written as DNA, the CDR3 is TGTGCCAGCAGCTTGGGACTAGCGGGAGATACGCAGTATTTT. The chain carries TRBV7-9 and TRBJ2-3, with TRBD2 matching over 12 bases. Germline V gene lookup returns CDR1 SEHNR and CDR2 FQNEAQ (reference sequence). J gave up 5 bases and V 3 bases, and 0 bases lay outside the gene matches. The CDR3 has 14 amino acids.

The CDR3 is CATSDSTKAGGSYEQYF. DNA for the CDR3: TGTGCCACCAGTGATTCTACAAAAGCGGGGGGCTCCTACGAGCAGTACTTC. The chain carries TRBV24-1 and TRBJ2-7; 9 bases agree with TRBD2. Germline V lookup: CDR1 KGHDR, CDR2 SFDVKD. Losses at the gene ends were 2 bases for V and 0 bases for J; bases not matched to a gene: 7. The CDR3 is 17 amino acids.

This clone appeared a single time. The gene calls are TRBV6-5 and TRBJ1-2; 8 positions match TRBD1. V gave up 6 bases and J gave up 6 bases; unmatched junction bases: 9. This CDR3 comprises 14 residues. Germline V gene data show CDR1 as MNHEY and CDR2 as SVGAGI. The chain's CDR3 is CASSPDRVGNGYTF. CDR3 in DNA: TGTGCCAGCAGCCCGGACAGGGTAGGGAATGGCTACACCTTC.

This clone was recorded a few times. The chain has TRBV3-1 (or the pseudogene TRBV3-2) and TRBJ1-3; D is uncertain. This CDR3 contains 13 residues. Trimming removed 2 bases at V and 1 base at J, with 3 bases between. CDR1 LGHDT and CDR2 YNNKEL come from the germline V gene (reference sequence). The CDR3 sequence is CASSQYSGNTIYF. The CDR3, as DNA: TGTGCCAGCAGCCAATATTCTGGAAACACCATATATTTT.

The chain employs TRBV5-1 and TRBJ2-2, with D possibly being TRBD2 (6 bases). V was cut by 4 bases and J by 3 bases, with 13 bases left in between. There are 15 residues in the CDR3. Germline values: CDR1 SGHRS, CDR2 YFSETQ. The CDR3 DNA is TGCGCCAGCAGCCCGGCGGGGCCCGACACCGGGGAGCTGTTTTTT. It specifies CASSPAGPDTGELFF.